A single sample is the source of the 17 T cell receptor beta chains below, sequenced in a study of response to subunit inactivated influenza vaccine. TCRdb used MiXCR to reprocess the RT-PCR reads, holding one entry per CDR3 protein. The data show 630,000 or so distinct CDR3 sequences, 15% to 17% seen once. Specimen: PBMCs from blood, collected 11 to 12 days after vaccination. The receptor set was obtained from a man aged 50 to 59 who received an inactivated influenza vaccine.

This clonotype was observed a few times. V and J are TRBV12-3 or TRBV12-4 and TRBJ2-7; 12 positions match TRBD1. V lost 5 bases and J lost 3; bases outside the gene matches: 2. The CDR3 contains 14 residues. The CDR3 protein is CASSGTGGYYEQYF. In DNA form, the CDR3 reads TGTGCCAGCAGTGGGACAGGGGGCTACTACGAGCAGTACTTC.

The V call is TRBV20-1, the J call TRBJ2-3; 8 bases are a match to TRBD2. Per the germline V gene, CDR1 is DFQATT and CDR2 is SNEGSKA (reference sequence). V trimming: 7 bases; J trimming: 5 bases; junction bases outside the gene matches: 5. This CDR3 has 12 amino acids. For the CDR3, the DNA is TGCAGTGTGGCGGGGGGAAGAGATACGCAGTATTTT. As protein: CSVAGGRDTQYF.

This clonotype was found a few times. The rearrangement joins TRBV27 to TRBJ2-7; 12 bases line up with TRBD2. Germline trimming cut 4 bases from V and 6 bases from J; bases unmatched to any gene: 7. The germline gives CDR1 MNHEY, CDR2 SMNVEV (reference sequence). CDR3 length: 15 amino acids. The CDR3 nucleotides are TGTGCCAGCAGTTCCGGGACTAGCGGGTTTGGCGAGCAGTACTTC. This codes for CASSSGTSGFGEQYF.

This CDR3 reads CATQGLANSHGANVLTF. As DNA, the CDR3 is TGTGCCACCCAAGGACTAGCAAATTCACATGGGGCCAACGTCCTGACTTTC. The V call is TRBV24-1, the J call TRBJ2-6, with TRBD2 matching over 8 bases. After removal of 9 bases from V and 3 bases from J, the junction contained 12 bases not matched to a gene. Germline V lookup: CDR1 KGHDR, CDR2 SFDVKD. The CDR3 runs to 17 residues.

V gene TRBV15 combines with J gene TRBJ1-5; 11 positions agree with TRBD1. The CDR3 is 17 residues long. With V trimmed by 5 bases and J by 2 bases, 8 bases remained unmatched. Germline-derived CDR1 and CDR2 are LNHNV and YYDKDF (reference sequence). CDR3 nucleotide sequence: TGTGCCACCAGCGACCGGGACAGGGGGGCTCGCAATCAGCCCCAGCATTTT. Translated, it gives CATSDRDRGARNQPQHF.

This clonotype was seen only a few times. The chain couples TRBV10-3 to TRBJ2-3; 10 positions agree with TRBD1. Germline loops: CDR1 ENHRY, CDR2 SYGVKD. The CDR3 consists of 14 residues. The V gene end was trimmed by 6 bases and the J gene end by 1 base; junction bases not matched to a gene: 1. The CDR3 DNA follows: TGTGCCATCAGCGGGACAGGGGGCACAGATACGCAGTATTTT. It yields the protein CAISGTGGTDTQYF.

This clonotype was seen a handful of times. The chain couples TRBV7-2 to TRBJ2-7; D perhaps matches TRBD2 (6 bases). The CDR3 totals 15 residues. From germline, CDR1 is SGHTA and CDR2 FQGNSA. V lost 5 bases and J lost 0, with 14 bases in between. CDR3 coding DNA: TGTGCCAGCAGCCAGTTGGCGGGGAACTCCTACGAGCAGTACTTC. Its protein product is CASSQLAGNSYEQYF.

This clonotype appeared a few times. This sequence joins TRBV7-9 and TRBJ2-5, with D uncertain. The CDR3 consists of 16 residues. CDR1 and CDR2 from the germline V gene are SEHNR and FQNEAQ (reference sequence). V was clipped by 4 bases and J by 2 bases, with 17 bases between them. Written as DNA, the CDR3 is TGTGCCAGCAGCTCCGAGTACCCCGGAGCTCAAGAGACCCAGTACTTC. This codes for CASSSEYPGAQETQYF.

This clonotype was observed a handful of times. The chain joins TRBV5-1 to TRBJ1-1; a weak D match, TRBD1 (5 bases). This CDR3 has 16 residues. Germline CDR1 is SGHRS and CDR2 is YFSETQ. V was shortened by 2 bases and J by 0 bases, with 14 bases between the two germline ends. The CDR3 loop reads CASSFAGNLMNTEAFF. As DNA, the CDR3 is TGCGCCAGCAGCTTTGCAGGGAACCTCATGAACACTGAAGCTTTCTTT.

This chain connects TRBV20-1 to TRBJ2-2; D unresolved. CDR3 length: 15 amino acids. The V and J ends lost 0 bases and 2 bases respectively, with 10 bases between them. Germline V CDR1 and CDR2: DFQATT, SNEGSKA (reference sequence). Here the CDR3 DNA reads TGCAGTGCTAGAGAGGGTAGCCTAAACACCGGGGAGCTGTTTTTT. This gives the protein CSAREGSLNTGELFF.

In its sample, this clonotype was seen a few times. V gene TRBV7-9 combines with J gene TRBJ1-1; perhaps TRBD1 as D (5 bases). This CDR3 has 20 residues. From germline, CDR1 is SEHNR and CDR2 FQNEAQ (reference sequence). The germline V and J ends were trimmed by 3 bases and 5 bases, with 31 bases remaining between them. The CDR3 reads CASSFEVVTRGPTSGTEAFF. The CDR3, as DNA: TGTGCCAGCAGCTTCGAGGTCGTAACGAGGGGACCAACTTCTGGTACTGAAGCTTTCTTT.

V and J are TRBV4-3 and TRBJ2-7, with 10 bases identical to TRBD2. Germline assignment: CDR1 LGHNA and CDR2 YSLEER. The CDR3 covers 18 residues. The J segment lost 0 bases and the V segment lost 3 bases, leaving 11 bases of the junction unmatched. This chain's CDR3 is CASSQGLAGGMSSYEQYF. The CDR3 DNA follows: TGCGCCAGCAGCCAGGGGTTAGCGGGAGGCATGAGCTCCTACGAGCAGTACTTC.

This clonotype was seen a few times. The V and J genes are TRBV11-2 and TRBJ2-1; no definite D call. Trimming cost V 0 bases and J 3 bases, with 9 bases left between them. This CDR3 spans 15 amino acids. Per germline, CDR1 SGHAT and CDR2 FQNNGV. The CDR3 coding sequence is TGTGCCAGCAGCTTAGAAGGGTTCGGCTACAATGAGCAGTTCTTC. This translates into CASSLEGFGYNEQFF.

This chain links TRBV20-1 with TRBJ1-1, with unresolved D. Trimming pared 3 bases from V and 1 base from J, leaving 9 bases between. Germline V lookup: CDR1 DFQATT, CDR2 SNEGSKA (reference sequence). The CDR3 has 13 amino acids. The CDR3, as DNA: TGCAGTGCTAGTGACACGAGGAACACTGAAGCTTTCTTT. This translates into CSASDTRNTEAFF.

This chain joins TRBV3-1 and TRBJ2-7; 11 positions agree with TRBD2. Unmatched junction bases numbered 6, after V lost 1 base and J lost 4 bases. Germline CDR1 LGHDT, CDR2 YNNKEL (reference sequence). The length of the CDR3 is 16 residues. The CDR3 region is CASSQGLLAGDYEQYF. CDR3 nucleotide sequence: TGTGCCAGCAGCCAAGGGCTACTAGCGGGGGATTACGAGCAGTACTTC.

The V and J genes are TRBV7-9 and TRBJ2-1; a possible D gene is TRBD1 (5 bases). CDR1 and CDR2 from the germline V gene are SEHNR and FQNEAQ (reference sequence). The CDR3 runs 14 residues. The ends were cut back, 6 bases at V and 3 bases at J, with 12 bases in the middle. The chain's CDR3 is CASRDGHNYNEQFF. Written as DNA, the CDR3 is TGTGCCAGCAGGGACGGACATAACTACAATGAGCAGTTCTTC.

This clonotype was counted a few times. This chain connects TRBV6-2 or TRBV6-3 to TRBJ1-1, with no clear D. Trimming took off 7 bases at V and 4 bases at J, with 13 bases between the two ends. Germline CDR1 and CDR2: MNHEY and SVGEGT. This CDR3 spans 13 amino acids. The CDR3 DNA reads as TGTGCCAGCATCGACTGGGTAGGCACTGAAGCTTTCTTT. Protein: CASIDWVGTEAFF.